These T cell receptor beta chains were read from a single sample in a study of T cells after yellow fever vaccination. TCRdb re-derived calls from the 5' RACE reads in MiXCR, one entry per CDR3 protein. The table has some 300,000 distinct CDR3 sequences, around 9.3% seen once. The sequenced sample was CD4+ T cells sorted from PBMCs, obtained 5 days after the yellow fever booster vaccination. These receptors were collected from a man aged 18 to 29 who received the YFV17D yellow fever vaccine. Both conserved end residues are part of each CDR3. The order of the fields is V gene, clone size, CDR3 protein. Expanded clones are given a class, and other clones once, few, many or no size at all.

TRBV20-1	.	CSAPIPGSSYNEQFF
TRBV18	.	CASSPPTYSGNTIYF
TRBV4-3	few	CASSQDRDLGQPQHF
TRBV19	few	CASSIGGSYNEQFF
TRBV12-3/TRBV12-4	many	CASSLGNTIYF
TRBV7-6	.	CASSLGSGLNIQYF
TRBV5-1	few	CASSGGTSEGETQYF
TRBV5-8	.	CASSSRQGWEKLFF
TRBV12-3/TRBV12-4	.	CASSSGTGVGYTF
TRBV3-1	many	CASSQLVQGRSPLHF
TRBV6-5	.	CASRNPDTDTQYF
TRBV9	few	CASSLRGQGNFGYTF
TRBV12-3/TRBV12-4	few	CASSLVWGRGANVLTF
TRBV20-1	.	CSACPLTLWETQYF
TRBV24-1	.	CATSDFYRGIETQYF
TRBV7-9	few	CASSLSGADTIYF
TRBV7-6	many	CASSSPPYEQYF
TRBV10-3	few	CAISERTSGGKETQYF
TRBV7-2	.	CASSMIDGGVGELFF
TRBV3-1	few	CASSQDMGGGYGYTF
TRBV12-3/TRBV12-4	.	CASSPHSSPGEKLFF
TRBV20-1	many	CSASKSGYGGYTF
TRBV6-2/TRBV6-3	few	CASTNTGGETYGQYF
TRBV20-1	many	CSARSGNQPQHF
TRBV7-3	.	CASSSRQGSTGELFF
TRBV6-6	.	CASSYFRGRGNTEAFF
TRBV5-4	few	CASSSSRIDTQYF
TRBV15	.	CATSRDRRGANGYTF
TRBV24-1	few	CATSDPNGNEQYF
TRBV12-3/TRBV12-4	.	CASSLTLGGIEAFF
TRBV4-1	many	CASSLPVRGGSYEQYF
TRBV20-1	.	CSARLGTGVSGANVLTF
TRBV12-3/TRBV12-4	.	CASSEDRVNTEAFF
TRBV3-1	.	CASSHRSGYTGELFF
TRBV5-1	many	CASSPGQGEGYTF
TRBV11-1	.	CASSHRDRVEQYF